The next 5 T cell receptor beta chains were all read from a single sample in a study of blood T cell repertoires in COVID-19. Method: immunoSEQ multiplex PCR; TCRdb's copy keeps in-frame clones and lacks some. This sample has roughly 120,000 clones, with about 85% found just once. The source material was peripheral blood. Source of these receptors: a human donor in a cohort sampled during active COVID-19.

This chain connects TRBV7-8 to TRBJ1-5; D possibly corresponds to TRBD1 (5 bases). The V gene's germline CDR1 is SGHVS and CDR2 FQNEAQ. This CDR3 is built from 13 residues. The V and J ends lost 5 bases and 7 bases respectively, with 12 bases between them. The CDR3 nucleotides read TGTGCCAGCAGCCGGGGGGGTTTCCAGCCCCAGCATTTT. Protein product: CASSRGGFQPQHF.

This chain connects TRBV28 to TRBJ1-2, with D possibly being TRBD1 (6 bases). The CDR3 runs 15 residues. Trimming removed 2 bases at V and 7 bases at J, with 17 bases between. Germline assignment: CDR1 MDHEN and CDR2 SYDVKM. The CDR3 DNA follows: TGTGCCAGCAGTTTAGGGACATCACCCTTGGGTGGCTACACCTTC. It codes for CASSLGTSPLGGYTF.

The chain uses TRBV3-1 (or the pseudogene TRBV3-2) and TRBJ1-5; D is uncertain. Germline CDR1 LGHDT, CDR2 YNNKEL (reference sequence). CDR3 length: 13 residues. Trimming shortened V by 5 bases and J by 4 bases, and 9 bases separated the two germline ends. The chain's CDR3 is CASSGPGNQPQHF. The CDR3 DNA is TGTGCCAGCAGCGGACCGGGGAATCAGCCCCAGCATTTT.

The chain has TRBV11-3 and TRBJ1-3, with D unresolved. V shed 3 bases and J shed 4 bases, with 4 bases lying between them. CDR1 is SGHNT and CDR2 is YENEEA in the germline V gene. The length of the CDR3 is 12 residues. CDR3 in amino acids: CASSFSGNTIYF. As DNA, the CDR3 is TGTGCCAGCAGCTTCTCCGGAAACACCATATATTTT.

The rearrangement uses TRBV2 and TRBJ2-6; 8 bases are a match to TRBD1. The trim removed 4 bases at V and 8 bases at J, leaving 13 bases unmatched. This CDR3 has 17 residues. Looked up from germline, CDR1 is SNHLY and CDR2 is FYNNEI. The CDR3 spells CASSADRGALNTNVLTF. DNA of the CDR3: TGTGCCAGCAGTGCCGACAGGGGCGCCCTAAACACCAACGTCCTGACTTTC.